This T cell receptor (beta chain) was sequenced for a study of spatial heterogeneity in lung cancer. Study-level results: Counts of expanded alpha and beta TCRs within tumors tracked the tumor nonsynonymous mutation count.

The germline V gene has CDR1 MNHEY and CDR2 SMNVEV (reference sequence). The V gene lost 2 bases and the J gene lost 3 bases, with 20 bases spanning the gap. The CDR3 is 17 residues long. The sample holds a few counts of this clonotype. Its target is unknown. MiXCR was run by TCRdb on the 5' RACE reads, yielding one entry per CDR3 protein. The sample shows about 6,800 distinct CDR3 sequences, more than 12% of them seen only once. The time point denotes: sample taken at primary tumor resection. The source material was lung tumor tissue, sampled at surgery. The chain is built from TRBV27 and TRBJ2-7; D ambiguous. The sequence was collected from a male donor with early-stage non-small cell lung cancer. CDR3 coding DNA: TGTGCCAGCAGTTTAGAGTCGCAGCCCCAACCCTACTACGAGCAGTACTTC. Amino acid sequence: CASSLESQPQPYYEQYF.